This T cell receptor beta chain was captured in a study of blood T cell repertoires in COVID-19. Turning to the study itself: COVID-19 samples collected from the United States, Italy and Spain covered acute and convalescent phases. The cDNA or gDNA used as material had been derived from T cells, B-cell-depleted T cells, or PBMCs.

Trimming removed 3 bases at V and 4 bases at J, with 17 bases between. CDR3 length: 16 residues. Looked up from germline, CDR1 is SGHAT and CDR2 is FQNNGV. Under the authors' procedure: Nucleated cell number was recorded as an estimate derived from reference gene primer amplification. TCRdb's copy holds only in-frame clones and misses some; the assay was immunoSEQ multiplex PCR. V, J and clone size reflect that table, while D and trimming were determined from the DNA. The sample has around 200,000 clones, around 79% seen once. Sequencing was carried out using peripheral blood. This sequence originates from a woman aged 45-59 years with acute or convalescent COVID-19. This chain uses TRBV11-2 with TRBJ2-3; a weak D match, TRBD2 (5 bases). The CDR3 protein is CASSLKYGVVADTQYF. Written as DNA, the CDR3 is TGTGCCAGCAGCTTGAAGTACGGGGTAGTTGCAGATACGCAGTATTTT.